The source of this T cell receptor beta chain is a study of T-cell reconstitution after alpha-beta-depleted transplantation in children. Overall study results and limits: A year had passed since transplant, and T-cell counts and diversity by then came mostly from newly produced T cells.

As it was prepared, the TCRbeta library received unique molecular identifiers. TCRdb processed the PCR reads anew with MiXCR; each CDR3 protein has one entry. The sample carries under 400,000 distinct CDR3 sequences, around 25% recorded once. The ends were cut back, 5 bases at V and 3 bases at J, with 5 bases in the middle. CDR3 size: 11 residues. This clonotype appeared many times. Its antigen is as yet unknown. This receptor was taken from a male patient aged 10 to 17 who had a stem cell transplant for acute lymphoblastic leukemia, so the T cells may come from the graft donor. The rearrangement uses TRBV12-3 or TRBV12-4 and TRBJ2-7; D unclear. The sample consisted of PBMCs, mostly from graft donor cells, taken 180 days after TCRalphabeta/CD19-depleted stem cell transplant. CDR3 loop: CASSRVYEQYF. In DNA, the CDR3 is TGTGCCAGCAGTAGGGTCTACGAGCAGTACTTC.